This T cell receptor (beta chain) was identified in a study of spatial heterogeneity in lung cancer. The time point denotes: blood at routine non-recurrence follow-up after resection. TCRdb passed the 5' RACE reads through MiXCR, listing each CDR3 protein once. The table records about 94,000 distinct CDR3 sequences, roughly a fifth of them present only once. The CDR3 is made up of 18 amino acids. V gave up 1 base and J gave up 0 bases, with 13 bases separating them. The germline CDR1 and CDR2 sequences are SGHAT and FQDESV (reference sequence). This sample comprised PBMCs, obtained at follow-up. This sequence joins TRBV11-1 and TRBJ2-6; D could derive from TRBD1 or TRBD2 (5 bases each). The TCR comes from a male donor with early-stage non-small cell lung cancer. CDR3 bases: TGTGCCAGCAGCTTAGGTCGGGACGCCTCCTCTGGGGCCAACGTCCTGACTTTC. Protein: CASSLGRDASSGANVLTF.